The 26 T cell receptor beta chains below were found in one sample sequenced in a study of blood T cell repertoires in COVID-19. Clones were read by immunoSEQ multiplex PCR, and TCRdb kept only the in-frame ones, dropping some. Here the sample spans a few hundred thousand clones, roughly four fifths being singletons. The sequencing sample was made of PBMCs or T cells enriched from blood (not recorded which). The receptors shown here come from a woman between 50 and 59 years old who had recovered from COVID-19.

The table lists this clone with a count of one. This chain connects TRBV3-1 (or the pseudogene TRBV3-2) to TRBJ2-1; 9 nucleotides agree with TRBD2. J lost 5 bases, V lost 4 bases, and 6 bases had no gene match. CDR3 length: 15 residues. Germline V gene data show CDR1 as LGHDT and CDR2 as YNNKEL (reference sequence). CDR3 sequence: CASSLGGRADNEQFF. The CDR3 DNA sequence: TGTGCCAGCAGCCTTGGCGGGAGGGCCGACAATGAGCAGTTCTTC.

This clone was seen a handful of times. This chain joins TRBV2 and TRBJ2-7, with D possibly being TRBD1 (5 bases). The CDR3 is 13 amino acids. The germline CDR1 and CDR2 sequences are SNHLY and FYNNEI. Trimming left V 7 bases short and J 5 bases short, with 15 bases between. Written as DNA, the CDR3 is TGTGCCAGCACTGTCCAGGGCCCCCACGAGCAGTACTTC. Its translation is CASTVQGPHEQYF.

V usage is TRBV12-3 or TRBV12-4 and J usage is TRBJ1-1; D ambiguous. This CDR3 spans 13 amino acids. The germline V and J ends were trimmed by 5 bases and 3 bases, with 10 bases remaining between them. The CDR3 here is CASSRLRDTEAFF. For the CDR3, the DNA is TGTGCCAGCAGTCGACTGAGGGACACTGAAGCTTTCTTT.

V gene TRBV9 combines with J gene TRBJ2-2, with D maybe TRBD1 (6 bases). The V end lost 1 base, the J end lost 6 bases, and 16 bases lay between the germline ends. From germline, CDR1 is SGDLS and CDR2 YYNGEE. The CDR3 length is 16 residues. The chain's CDR3 is CASSVNQGTTAGELFF. Written as DNA, the CDR3 is TGTGCCAGCAGCGTAAATCAGGGGACCACGGCCGGGGAGCTGTTTTTT. Combining the CDR3 with reference TRBV9 and TRBJ2-2 gives the whole variable domain DSGVTQTPKHLITATGQRVTLRCSPRSGDLSVYWYQQSLDQGLQFLIQYYNGEERAKGNILERFSAQQFPDLHSELNLSSLELGDSALYFCASSVNQGTTAGELFFGEGSRLTVL.

The V gene is TRBV3-1 (or the pseudogene TRBV3-2), the J gene TRBJ2-5; D call uncertain. The CDR3 has 11 amino acids. The germline gives CDR1 LGHDT, CDR2 YNNKEL (reference sequence). The V end lost 6 bases, the J end lost 3 bases, and 5 bases lay between the germline ends. This CDR3 reads CASSPKETQYF. DNA of the CDR3: TGTGCCAGCAGTCCCAAAGAGACCCAGTACTTC.

The genes are TRBV3-1 (or the pseudogene TRBV3-2) and TRBJ1-5; the match to TRBD1 covers 7 bases. The CDR3 loop spans 14 amino acids. V lost 0 bases to trimming and J lost 7 bases; unmatched junction nucleotides: 3. Germline CDR1 LGHDT, CDR2 YNNKEL (reference sequence). CDR3 bases: TGTGCCAGCAGCCAAGACAGGGGGGTGCAGCCCCAGCATTTT. Encoded protein: CASSQDRGVQPQHF.

V gene TRBV30 combines with J gene TRBJ1-2; 8 bases align to TRBD1. This CDR3 has 16 amino acids. CDR1 and CDR2 (germline): GTSNPN, SVGIG (reference sequence). J was trimmed by 0 bases and V by 5 bases; bases with no gene match: 11. CDR3 sequence: CAWSAPDRASNYGYTF. The CDR3 nucleotides are TGTGCCTGGTCCGCCCCGGACAGGGCTTCTAACTATGGCTACACCTTC.

This clone was seen a handful of times. The CDR3 region has the DNA TGTGCCAGCAGTGTACAGCGGGGCGGGGAGCAGTACTTC. This codes for CASSVQRGGEQYF. The chain couples TRBV2 to TRBJ2-7; 7 bases line up with TRBD2. The CDR3 sequence is 13 residues long. After removal of 4 bases from V and 7 bases from J, the junction contained 7 bases not matched to a gene. The germline V gene has CDR1 SNHLY and CDR2 FYNNEI.

This clone was seen once. This chain links TRBV2 with TRBJ2-3; D call uncertain. Trimming cost V 8 bases and J 8 bases, with 14 bases left between them. CDR3 length: 12 residues. Germline lookup yields CDR1 SNHLY and CDR2 FYNNEI. The CDR3 region is CASSVVPGTQYF. The CDR3 coding sequence is TGTGCCAGCTCGGTGGTCCCGGGTACGCAGTATTTT.

The chain carries TRBV19 and TRBJ1-2; D remains ambiguous. This CDR3 has 13 residues. Per the germline V gene, CDR1 is LNHDA and CDR2 is SQIVND (reference sequence). V lost 8 bases and J lost 4, with 14 bases in between. The CDR3 nucleotides read TGTGCCAGTTCCTCGACTGGATTCTATGGCTACACCTTC. It is translated as CASSSTGFYGYTF. The full variable domain, its missing parts supplied by reference TRBV19 and TRBJ1-2, is DGGITQSPKYLFRKEGQNVTLSCEQNLNHDAMYWYRQDPGQGLRLIYYSQIVNDFQKGDIAEGYSVSREKKESFPLTVTSAQKNPTAFYLCASSSTGFYGYTFGSGTRLTVV.

There are a few counts of this clone. V and J are TRBV6-5 and TRBJ1-2, with TRBD1 matching over 8 bases. Germline V gene lookup returns CDR1 MNHEY and CDR2 SVGAGI. V was pared by 5 bases and J by 7 bases, with 9 bases of the junction left unmatched. There are 14 residues in the CDR3. CDR3: CASSTQGGGGGYTF. As DNA, the CDR3 is TGTGCCAGCAGTACACAGGGGGGAGGCGGTGGCTACACCTTC.

The genes are TRBV6-5 and TRBJ1-1; no clear D. This CDR3 spans 13 amino acids. Germline CDR1 and CDR2: MNHEY and SVGAGI. The V and J ends lost 10 bases and 1 base respectively, with 13 bases between them. The CDR3 spells CATNGRGNTEAFF. The CDR3, as DNA: TGTGCCACCAACGGGCGGGGGAACACTGAAGCTTTCTTT.

This clone was counted a single time. This sequence joins TRBV5-6 and TRBJ1-4; 10 bases are a match to TRBD1. CDR1 is SGHDT, CDR2 YYEEEE, per germline. After removal of 4 bases from V and 8 bases from J, the junction contained 11 bases not matched to a gene. This CDR3 has 16 residues. The CDR3 loop is CASSHRQGAVREKLFF. The CDR3 DNA is TGTGCCAGCAGCCATCGACAGGGGGCAGTAAGGGAAAAACTGTTTTTT.

The gene calls are TRBV7-9 and TRBJ2-7, with TRBD2 matching over 13 bases. The CDR3 has 15 amino acids. The V and J ends lost 4 bases and 6 bases, in that order; junction bases with no gene match: 6. CDR1 and CDR2 from the germline V gene are SEHNR and FQNEAQ (reference sequence). In nucleotides, the CDR3 is TGTGCCAGCAGCTCCCAGGGACTAGCGGGATCCGAGCAGTACTTC. It yields the protein CASSSQGLAGSEQYF.

A single count supports this clone. The genes are TRBV4-3 and TRBJ2-1, with TRBD2 as a possible D gene (5 bases). The V end lost 1 base, the J end lost 9 bases, and 16 bases lay between the germline ends. Germline V gene lookup returns CDR1 LGHNA and CDR2 YSLEER. This CDR3 is 15 amino acids long. CDR3 nucleotide sequence: TGCGCCAGCAGCCAAGGGACGGGATATGGGAGTGAGCAGTTCTTC. It translates to CASSQGTGYGSEQFF.

Worth noting for this clone: Distinct nucleotide sequences in the sample also encode this CDR3. This sequence joins TRBV7-9 and TRBJ1-1, with D unresolved. The CDR3 runs 14 residues. The V end was cut by 2 bases, the J end by 2 bases, with 9 bases between. Germline loops: CDR1 SEHNR, CDR2 FQNEAQ (reference sequence). The CDR3 region is CASSLRQVNTEAFF. The CDR3 nucleotides read TGTGCCAGCAGCTTACGGCAGGTAAACACTGAAGCTTTCTTT.

V gene TRBV6-6 combines with J gene TRBJ2-5, with no clear D. The CDR3 sequence is 9 residues long. CDR1 MNHNY and CDR2 SVGAGI come from the germline V gene (reference sequence). The ends were cut back, 8 bases at V and 6 bases at J, with 4 bases in the middle. CDR3 sequence: CASGQTQYF. The CDR3 nucleotides are TGTGCCAGCGGCCAGACCCAGTACTTC.

The genes are TRBV5-6 and TRBJ2-7; 9 nucleotides match TRBD1. Germline CDR1 SGHDT, CDR2 YYEEEE. Trimming at V came to 7 bases and at J to 4 bases, leaving 6 bases not matched to a gene. The CDR3 length is 13 residues. The CDR3 DNA is TGTGCCAGCCGCGGGACAGGGCGGTACGAGCAGTACTTC. Translation gives CASRGTGRYEQYF.

This clone was detected once. This rearrangement joins TRBV11-2 to TRBJ2-3; D remains ambiguous. Trimming removed 0 bases from V and 6 bases from J, with 19 bases in between. The germline gives CDR1 SGHAT, CDR2 FQNNGV. This CDR3 is built from 17 residues. CDR3 in DNA: TGTGCCAGCAGCTTAGATCTTCGTGGCATGTCTTCGGATACGCAGTATTTT. It translates to CASSLDLRGMSSDTQYF.

This chain connects TRBV11-3 to TRBJ1-1; 9 nucleotides line up with TRBD1. The CDR3 contains 14 residues. The ends lost 7 bases at V and 6 bases at J; junction bases unmatched: 9. Germline V gives CDR1 SGHNT, CDR2 YENEEA. This chain's CDR3 is CASNPGQGAPEAFF. CDR3 DNA: TGTGCCAGCAATCCGGGACAGGGAGCCCCTGAAGCTTTCTTT. Supplemented by reference TRBV11-3 and TRBJ1-1, the full variable domain reads EAGVVQSPRYKIIEKKQPVAFWCNPISGHNTLYWYLQNLGQGPELLIRYENEEAVDDSQLPKDRFSAERLKGVDSTLKIQPAELGDSAVYLCASNPGQGAPEAFFGQGTRLTVV.

The chain joins TRBV5-6 to TRBJ2-7; D perhaps matches TRBD1 (6 bases). V shed 7 bases and J shed 7 bases, with 21 bases lying between them. The germline V gene encodes CDR1 SGHDT and CDR2 YYEEEE. The CDR3 is 14 residues long. The CDR3 spells CASLDRTTLEEQYF. The CDR3, as DNA: TGTGCCAGCCTCGACAGGACGACCTTGGAAGAGCAGTACTTC.

This clone came up many times. The V call is TRBV19, the J call TRBJ1-5, with 9 positions matching TRBD1. CDR3 length: 14 residues. After removal of 6 bases from V and 5 bases from J, the junction contained 5 bases not matched to a gene. CDR1 is LNHDA and CDR2 is SQIVND in the germline V gene (reference sequence). The CDR3, as DNA: TGTGCCAGTAGACAAGGGACAGGGTATCAGCCCCAGCATTTT. The encoded protein is CASRQGTGYQPQHF.

The chain uses TRBV21-1 and TRBJ1-1; TRBD1, the D gene given by the table, was not confirmed from the DNA. TRBV21-1 counts as a pseudogene. The CDR3 totals 17 residues. DNA for the CDR3: TGTGCCAGCAGCAAAGCCTTAACAGGGTATAAGAACACTGAAGCTTTCTTT. It is translated as CASSKALTGYKNTEAFF.

This clone showed up just once. This rearrangement joins TRBV9 to TRBJ1-4; D is possibly TRBD1 (5 bases). Germline V gene sequence: CDR1 SGDLS, CDR2 YYNGEE. The ends were cut back, 0 bases at V and 8 bases at J, with 5 bases in the middle. The CDR3 is made up of 12 amino acids. The CDR3 loop reads CASSVEGEKLFF. DNA of the CDR3: TGTGCCAGCAGCGTAGAGGGGGAAAAACTGTTTTTT.

The chain combines TRBV5-4 with TRBJ1-1; 7 nucleotides match TRBD1. With V trimmed by 4 bases and J by 0 bases, 9 bases remained unmatched. The germline gives CDR1 SGHNT, CDR2 YYREEE (reference sequence). The CDR3 is 16 amino acids. CDR3 amino acids: CASSRGQVEVNTEAFF. In DNA form, the CDR3 reads TGTGCCAGCAGCCGAGGACAGGTGGAAGTGAACACTGAAGCTTTCTTT.

The rearrangement uses TRBV4-1 and TRBJ1-6, with a possible D match to TRBD1 (5 bases). The CDR3 spans 16 residues. The V gene lost 1 base and the J gene lost 3 bases, with 10 bases spanning the gap. Germline CDR1 is MGHRA and CDR2 is YSYEKL. The CDR3 loop reads CASSQAVQGYNSPLHF. The CDR3 DNA follows: TGCGCCAGCAGCCAAGCGGTCCAGGGCTATAATTCACCCCTCCACTTT.